This TCR beta chain was sequenced for a study of cytomegalovirus exposure and HLA in healthy donors (dated 2017 in TCRdb). About the investigation overall: According to an earlier analysis of 587 of the donors, about 179 million T cells yielded some 110 million unique TCR beta sequences and approximately 300 Gb of sequence data. An early release that covered fewer than 800 HLA-typed donors contained 300 to 350 gigabases of sequencing data and tens of millions of unique TCR sequences. Of the roughly 400 genotyped donors, over 65% fell in the genetic ancestry cluster associated with self-reported Caucasian donors. The study aimed to test whether cataloging public T cell receptors could reveal signatures of past pathogen exposure. The T cell repertoires of 666 subjects were profiled by immunosequencing and related to cytomegalovirus serostatus. A separate validation cohort of over 95 different subjects was used in addition to the roughly 640-subject first cohort. To predict cytomegalovirus infection status, the study combined high-throughput TCR immunosequencing, statistical association of individual TCRs with disease status, and machine learning. A later analysis re-examined previously published TCR beta repertoires from 500 to 700 donors and added high-resolution HLA genotyping to investigate patterns of TCR occurrence. Rather than drawing on any new phenotypic data, the later analysis identified candidate immune exposures from TCR beta sequences and the way those sequences occurred across donors. An earlier analysis of 587 of the donors applied high-throughput TCR beta sequencing to assess whether each TCR beta V gene segment acted as functional or pseudogenic. Donor age, sex, ethnicity and CMV serostatus were collected together with the repertoire data. A later genetic analysis used genome-wide SNP genotypes for about 55% of the 666 donors, treating that subset as a discovery cohort. All discovery cohort repertoires had been generated using a single sequencing platform. Class I and class II HLA loci were covered by the typing at four-digit resolution. Typing coverage varied by locus: about 620-630 donors for A, B, C, DRB1 and DQB1; about 520 for DQA1; about 570 for DPA1; roughly 470 for DPB1. Four to six DR-DQ haplotypes were handled as single units for association and clustering, since linkage in the cohort was strong. Across approximately 400 genotyped donors of the cohort, an average of roughly 250,000 unique TCR beta nucleotide sequences per donor were sequenced, and 15% to 20% of those sequences were non-productive.

Turning to this clone: The specificity of this receptor is unknown. Per-base qualities were not stored, and no clone one base away is much larger.

General findings and caveats noted by the study authors: Because counts were too low, about 15 rarely observed V segments, including chromosome 9 orphons, were left out of the earlier analysis of approximately 500 of the donors. HLA typing was unavailable for some donors at each locus, so association tests used only the typed subset. While some public TCRs were present in many individuals, most TCR sequences turned up only very rarely across donors. A later analysis associated about 17,000 TCR beta sequences with specific HLA alleles at a false discovery rate of 0.05. Strong co-occurrence of HLA alleles, especially DR and DQ, made assigning TCR associations to individual alleles difficult. According to a later analysis, most CMV-associated TCR beta chains appeared to be HLA-restricted, and the HLA associations seemed to be driven largely by CMV exposure. An earlier analysis of approximately 530 of the donors showed that most TCR beta V segments appeared in productive rearrangements either about 87% or about 30% of the time, which broadly matched IMGT annotations. According to the authors, the approach could potentially be generalized to other disease states and immunological phenotypes. A later analysis found that HLA-associated TCR beta chains were more clonally expanded and had lower generation probabilities than equally common non-associated chains. The cohort was sequenced for TCR beta chains only, and without alpha or paired-chain data the features that could be detected were limited. Some IMGT-functional V segments, including TRBV6-2 and TRBV6-3, could not be distinguished by the 87-base-pair reads and were therefore excluded. The presence/absence analyses assumed that sequencing depth was roughly uniform across donors, and that assumption may not be true. Cytomegalovirus status was reported to be diagnosed by the classifier with high specificity and sensitivity in both the original and validation cohorts. Immune exposure information for the cohort was limited to CMV serostatus. A later analysis found that TCR association rates varied across HLA loci, with DRB1 alleles showing the most associated TCRs and HLA-C alleles the fewest. Three of the identified cytomegalovirus-associated TCR beta chains were confirmed in vitro to be specific for cytomegalovirus antigens. Several of the top co-occurrence clusters appeared to be linked to parvovirus B19, influenza, CMV and Epstein-Barr virus, according to a later analysis. According to a later genetic analysis, donors in an Asian-associated ancestry cluster had fewer N-insertions in productive TCRs than the roughly 670-donor mean. The study gave a list of 150 to 200 TCR beta chains associated with cytomegalovirus. A cluster of highly shared sequence variants was judged likely to represent a technical artifact of the sequencing pipeline. Linkage disequilibrium might explain the correlated functional status among segregating V segments, but an unknown experimental factor could not be excluded. An association between a missense DCLRE1C variant and V-gene and J-gene trimming of TCR beta chains was found in a later genetic analysis and replicated in an independent cohort. A further reported finding was that TCR beta sequences accurately predicted the HLA-A and HLA-B alleles for most subjects in the first cohort.

The cohort comprised 710 or so healthy bone marrow donors. At the time of sampling, all cohort members were nominally healthy, though unrecorded immune exposures were likely present. The donor was CMV seronegative and belonged to the group of 352 seronegative cohort members. A peripheral blood sample was provided by each donor, and peripheral blood mononuclear cells were used for TCR beta sequencing. Genomic DNA was extracted from the blood cell samples with the Qiagen DNeasy Blood Extraction Kit. Cut back by 7 bases and 3 bases, the V and J ends lie 16 bases apart. CDR1 SNHLY and CDR2 FYNNEI were looked up in the germline V gene. The CDR3 runs 15 residues from the cysteine to the phenylalanine. The entry retains the CDR3 DNA only, 45 bases that are in frame from base 1. The protocol used for the library was the immunoSEQ multiplex PCR assay. For the multiplex PCR, a mixture combining 60 forward primers for TCR Vbeta segments and 13 reverse primers for TCR Jbeta segments was used. The CDR3 region of rearranged TCR beta genes was amplified from genomic DNA by a multiplex PCR assay. The amplified TCR beta libraries were sequenced on the Illumina HiSeq System as 87-base-pair reads. As for how the authors treated the data: A later analysis counted some 80 million unique TCR beta chains across the 666 repertoires, and some 11 million of these chains were shared by at least two donors. To remove PCR and sequencing errors, raw reads were error-corrected and collapsed into unique sequences using a nearest-neighbor algorithm that merged closely related sequences. CDR3 sequences were aligned to IMGT reference sequences to assign V, D and J gene segments. For a sequence to be retained, at least a six-nucleotide match to both a V gene segment and a J gene segment was required. A rearrangement was called productive if the CDR3 had no stop codons and remained in frame with V and J, and every other rearrangement was called non-productive. Following IMGT convention, CDR3 was defined as the stretch from the second conserved V-encoded cysteine up to the conserved J-encoded phenylalanine. The earlier analysis of about 570 of the donors excluded any sequence lacking an unambiguous match to a single V gene segment. In an earlier analysis of approximately 560 of the donors, a V segment was called functional when productive rearrangements were above 56.7%, and segregating when the standard deviation between donors exceeded 5%. To diagnose cytomegalovirus status from the catalog of TCR beta chain sequences, a statistical classification framework was built. V and J gene assignment, in a later analysis, came from comparing TCR nucleotide sequences with IMGT/GENE-DB human TR gene sequences. The TCRdist pipeline was used in a later analysis to assign CDR3 sequences and most-parsimonious VDJ recombination scenarios. In a later analysis, each TCR beta chain was defined by its CDR3 amino acid sequence together with its V-gene family, and reads without a unique V-gene family were excluded. A later analysis removed several hundred highly shared, low-generation-probability nucleotide sequences to deal with suspected cross-contamination and a sequencing artifact. For each public chain, a later analysis derived a clonal expansion index from normalized ranks of inferred template counts within each repertoire. A later analysis computed generation probabilities with a VDJ recombination model fitted to out-of-frame rearrangements, and checked the results against IGoR. A later analysis scored TCR-TCR, TCR-HLA and TCR-CMV co-occurrence with hypergeometric tests, applying a repertoire-size bias correction to TCR pairs. In a later analysis, false discovery rates were estimated by permuting HLA or CMV assignments 20 times. A later analysis grouped co-occurring TCRs with DBSCAN, adding TCRdist sequence similarity when clustering within HLA-allele-positive subsets. Repertoires with fewer than 30,000 or more than 120,000 public chains were left out of co-occurrence clustering, as were about 5 repertoires with anomalous nucleotide sharing. In its TCRdb copy, this immuneACCESS table keeps in-frame sequences only and misses some clones. Where compared with another copy, unresolved V genes explain less than half of these, and the others have no known cause. D and trimming come from the DNA, and the V and J calls and clone size come from that table. A total of approximately 120,000 clones appear in this sample, around three quarters of them only once. The ten largest make up 1.2% of the sample.

The specimen sequenced was PBMCs. The receptor's source is a female donor in good health and CMV-seronegative. The V and J genes are TRBV2 and TRBJ1-5, with TRBD1 as a weak D call on 6 bases. The sequence in DNA is TGTGCCAGCACCTTTGAGGGACATTTCAATCAGCCCCAGCATTTT. It encodes CASTFEGHFNQPQHF.